The sequence of this T cell receptor (beta chain) was determined in a study of T cells in localized non-small cell lung cancer. Profiled with immunoSEQ multiplex PCR; TCRdb holds only in-frame clones, not every one. The repertoire consists of about 20,000 clones, with 88% occurring once and the leading ten covering roughly 22%. Germline V CDR1 and CDR2: SGHDT, YYEEEE. Deletions cut 4 bases from V and 6 bases from J, with 14 bases between. This CDR3 contains 15 residues. Study results and caveats: Adjacent lung tissue had a median about 50 of the top 100 clones found in the tumor. Uninvolved adjacent lung showed peak T cell clonality, exceeding tumor. Multi-region tumor sequencing was not done, so intratumor heterogeneity could not be excluded.

As for this clone: The antigen remains undetermined.

The sample was PBMCs, taken before any cancer treatment. The J gene is TRBJ1-6, the V gene TRBV5-6, with D possibly being TRBD1 (6 bases). The sequence derives from a man aged 40 to 70 with stage II squamous cell lung carcinoma. As DNA, the CDR3 is TGTGCCAGCAGCCGAAGAGGGGGTGGTAATTCACCCCTCCACTTT. Protein product: CASSRRGGGNSPLHF.